This paragraph covers one TCR beta chain sequence. Its target is unknown. The entry originates in a study of T cell repertoires in cytomegalovirus infection. Study-wide background: Alongside well-studied HLA-B-restricted CMV epitopes, recently identified HLA-C-restricted CMV epitopes were also used. Both CMV infection and a matching HLA type were indicated by public TCR beta signatures. Study-wide results and caveats: There were carriers of CMV plus the relevant HLA, and cumulative public TCR beta family frequency identified them. HLA-C-restricted CMV clonotypes gave the most frequent clonotype in two of eight donors.

TCRdb re-analysed the reads in MiXCR, keeping a single row per CDR3 protein. The repertoire holds 200,000 or so distinct CDR3 sequences, roughly two fifths seen once, with 55% to 60% in the top ten. Germline V gene sequence: CDR1 GTSNPN, CDR2 SVGIG (reference sequence). The CDR3 contains 14 residues. V trimming: 5 bases; J trimming: 6 bases; junction bases outside the gene matches: 8. The chain has TRBV30 and TRBJ2-2; 8 nucleotides agree with TRBD2. This sample comprised CD8+ T cells from cultured PBMCs, obtained from culture after CMV antigen stimulation. This clonotype was sampled from a human donor in good health (CMV status not recorded). Some clones in this sample may be carry-over from other donors' samples. In DNA form, the CDR3 reads TGTGCCTGGGGTAGCGGGATTTGGGCCGGGGAGCTGTTTTTT. Amino acids: CAWGSGIWAGELFF.